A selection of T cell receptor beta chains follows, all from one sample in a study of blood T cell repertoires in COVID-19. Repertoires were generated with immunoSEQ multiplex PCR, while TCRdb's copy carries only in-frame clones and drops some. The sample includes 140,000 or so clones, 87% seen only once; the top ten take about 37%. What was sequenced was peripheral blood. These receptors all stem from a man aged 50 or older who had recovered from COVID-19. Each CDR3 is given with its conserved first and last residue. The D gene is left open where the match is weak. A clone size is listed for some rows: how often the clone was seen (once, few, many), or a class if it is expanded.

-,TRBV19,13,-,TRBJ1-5,CAGALGNGQPQHF,TGTGCCGGGGCTTTAGGGAATGGTCAGCCCCAGCATTTT
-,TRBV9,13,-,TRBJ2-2,CASSTSGPGELFF,TGTGCCAGCAGCACAAGCGGGCCCGGGGAGCTGTTTTTT
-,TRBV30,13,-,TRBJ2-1,CAWSGGPYNEQFF,TGTGCCTGGAGCGGGGGGCCCTACAATGAGCAGTTCTTC
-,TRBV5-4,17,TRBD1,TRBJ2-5,CASSGGQGPTALETQYF,TGTGCCAGCAGCGGGGGACAGGGACCGACGGCTTTAGAGACCCAGTACTTC
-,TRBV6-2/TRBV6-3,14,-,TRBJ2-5,CASSYSTPPETQYF,TGTGCCAGCAGTTACTCGACACCGCCAGAGACCCAGTACTTC
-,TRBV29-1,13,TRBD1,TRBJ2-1,CSVEGTGIWEQFF,TGCAGCGTTGAAGGGACAGGGATCTGGGAGCAGTTCTTC
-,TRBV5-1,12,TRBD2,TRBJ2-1,CASALAVNEQFF,TGCGCCAGCGCTCTAGCGGTAAATGAGCAGTTCTTC
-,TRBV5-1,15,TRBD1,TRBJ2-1,CASSVDRGRYSEQFF,TGCGCCAGCAGCGTGGACAGGGGGCGGTACAGTGAGCAGTTCTTC
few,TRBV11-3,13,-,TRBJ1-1,CASSTGRNTEAFF,TGTGCCAGCAGTACAGGGCGGAACACTGAAGCTTTCTTT
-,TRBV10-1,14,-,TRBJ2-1,CASSTGLKNNEQFF,TGCGCCAGCAGTACGGGTCTAAAAAACAATGAGCAGTTCTTC
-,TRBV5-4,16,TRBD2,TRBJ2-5,CASSLAGTSGAETQYF,TGTGCCAGCAGCTTGGCCGGGACTAGCGGGGCAGAGACCCAGTACTTC
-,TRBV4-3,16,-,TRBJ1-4,CASSQDWGGLNEKLFF,TGCGCCAGCAGCCAAGATTGGGGGGGCCTTAATGAAAAACTGTTTTTT
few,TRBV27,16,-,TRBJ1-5,CASSLSPRQRDQPQHF,TGTGCCAGCAGTTTATCCCCTCGACAAAGAGATCAGCCCCAGCATTTT
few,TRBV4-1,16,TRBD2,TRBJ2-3,CASSPLAGYSTDTQYF,TGCGCCAGCAGCCCTCTAGCGGGCTATAGCACAGATACGCAGTATTTT
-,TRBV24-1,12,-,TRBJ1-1,CATSDTTGEAFF,TGTGCCACCAGTGACACAACAGGGGAAGCTTTCTTT
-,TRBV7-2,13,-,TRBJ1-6,CASSLVESSPLHF,TGTGCCAGCAGCTTAGTAGAGTCTTCACCCCTCCACTTT
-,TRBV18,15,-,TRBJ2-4,CASSPPGLAKNIQYF,TGTGCCAGCTCACCTCCCGGTCTAGCCAAAAACATTCAGTACTTC
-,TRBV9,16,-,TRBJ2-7,CASSEGMYGQSNEQYF,TGTGCCAGCAGTGAGGGGATGTACGGACAGAGCAACGAGCAGTACTTC
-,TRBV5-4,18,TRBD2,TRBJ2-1,CASSSGLAGGSSYNEQFF,TGTGCCAGCAGCTCCGGACTAGCGGGGGGTAGCTCCTACAATGAGCAGTTCTTC
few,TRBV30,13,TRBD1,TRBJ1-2,CAWGRDRPYGYTF,TGTGCCTGGGGACGGGACAGGCCCTATGGCTACACCTTC
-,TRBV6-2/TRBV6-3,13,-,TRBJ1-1,CASSLEGSTEAFF,TGTGCCAGCAGTCTTGAGGGCTCCACTGAAGCTTTCTTT
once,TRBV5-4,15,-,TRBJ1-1,CASSLWGGLNTEAFF,TGTGCCAGCAGCTTATGGGGGGGACTGAACACTGAAGCTTTCTTT
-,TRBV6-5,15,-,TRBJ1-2,CASSSTPTASYGYTF,TGTGCCAGCAGTTCCACACCGACAGCCTCCTATGGCTACACCTTC
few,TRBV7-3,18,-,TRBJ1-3,CASSFLRAGINMANTIYF,TGTGCCAGCAGTTTTCTGCGAGCAGGGATAAATATGGCAAACACCATATATTTT
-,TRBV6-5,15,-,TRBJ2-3,CASSYSPGGGDTQYF,TGTGCCAGCAGTTACTCCCCGGGGGGCGGAGATACGCAGTATTTT
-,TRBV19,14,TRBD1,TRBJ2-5,CASSITGVEETQYF,TGTGCCAGTAGTATAACAGGGGTAGAGGAGACCCAGTACTTC
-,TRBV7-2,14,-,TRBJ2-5,CASREAANRETQYF,TGTGCCAGCAGGGAAGCGGCCAATCGGGAGACCCAGTACTTC
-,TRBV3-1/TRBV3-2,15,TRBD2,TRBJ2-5,CASSQDGTSLETQYF,TGTGCCAGCAGCCAAGATGGGACTAGTCTAGAGACCCAGTACTTC
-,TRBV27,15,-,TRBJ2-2,CASSLGHSNTGELFF,TGTGCCAGCAGTTTAGGACATTCGAACACCGGGGAGCTGTTTTTT